The subject of this entry is one T cell receptor beta chain. These data come from a study of blood T cell repertoires in COVID-19. TCRdb's table, derived via immunoSEQ multiplex PCR, lists solely in-frame clones and lacks some. The sample holds 100,000 to 150,000 clones, 80% to 90% seen once. In germline, CDR1 is SGHTA, CDR2 FQGNSA. The CDR3 runs to 15 residues. After removal of 3 bases from V and 5 bases from J, the junction contained 7 bases not matched to a gene. The sequencing sample was made of peripheral blood. The J gene is TRBJ2-1, the V gene TRBV7-2; 7 positions agree with TRBD1. This receptor was obtained from a man over 45 with active COVID-19. CDR3 amino acids: CASSFDRVRNNEQFF. DNA of the CDR3: TGTGCCAGCAGCTTCGACAGGGTAAGGAACAATGAGCAGTTCTTC.